The entry that follows covers one T cell receptor beta chain sequence. Its antigen is undetermined. Donor samples were obtained from healthy Caucasian individuals from Russia, aged about 6 to 90. Each individual donor underwent a draw of approximately 10 milliliters of peripheral blood. Together with a sample-barcoded 5' primer, a J-beta primer mix was included in a second PCR lasting about 7 to 12 cycles. The template-switch adaptor was a 5' adaptor with 12 random nucleotides. It tagged each cDNA molecule. TCRdb independently ran MiXCR on the 5' RACE reads; one entry per CDR3 protein. The table has approximately 1,100,000 distinct CDR3 sequences, over 35% seen once. This specimen comes from a study of blood T cells in healthy people across ages. Study-level findings and limits: The fall in TCR beta diversity per million T cells was roughly linear with age.

V lost 4 bases and J 5 bases, leaving 16 bases between the germline ends. This CDR3 is built from 15 residues. CDR1 SGHTA and CDR2 FQGTGA come from the germline V gene. Sequenced sample: blood. The J gene is TRBJ2-3, the V gene TRBV7-3; D is tentatively TRBD1 or TRBD2 (5 bases each). This receptor was identified in a woman aged 60 to 75 in good health. The chain's CDR3 is CASSSQGVGGDTQYF. CDR3 in DNA: TGTGCCAGCAGCTCCCAGGGAGTTGGGGGAGATACGCAGTATTTT.